This entry lists 26 T cell receptor beta chains sequenced from one sample in a study of CD8+ T cells in alopecia areata. Following RNA extraction, reverse transcription yielded cDNA that acted as the sequencing template. TCRdb's table, derived via immunoSEQ multiplex PCR, lists solely in-frame clones and lacks some. This table holds about 170,000 clones, roughly 50% found once. Treatment given: oral pan-JAK inhibitor, 5-10 mg twice daily. The sample in question was CD4+ T cells sorted from blood, obtained between weeks 55 and 70, from a patient treated with tofacitinib. The receptors derive from a human donor with alopecia areata.

This chain joins TRBV6-1 and TRBJ2-7; D may be TRBD1 or TRBD2 (5 bases each). The CDR3 length is 17 residues. The germline gives CDR1 MNHNS, CDR2 SASEGT. V gave up 2 bases and J gave up 2 bases, with 19 bases separating them. The CDR3 bases are TGTGCCAGCAGTGAACCCCTGAAGGGACCAAACCCCTACGAGCAGTACTTC. Translating it yields CASSEPLKGPNPYEQYF.

This rearrangement joins TRBV29-1 to TRBJ1-2; 10 nucleotides align to TRBD1. J gave up 5 bases and V 6 bases, and 15 bases lay outside the gene matches. Germline values: CDR1 SQVTM, CDR2 ANQGSEA. CDR3 length equals 16 residues. The CDR3 coding sequence is TGCAGCGTGGACCCAGGGGACAGGGGATTTAGTTATGGCTACACCTTC. It translates to CSVDPGDRGFSYGYTF.

This chain connects TRBV23-1 to TRBJ2-5, with D tentatively TRBD1 or TRBD2 (5 bases each). TRBV23-1 is identified as an open reading frame with a role that is uncertain. V lost 1 base to trimming and J lost 1 base, with 16 bases between them. This CDR3 is 17 amino acids long. In DNA, the CDR3 is TGCGCCAGCAGTCAATTGCTCCCCCAGGGACGCCAAGAGACCCAGTACTTC. Translating it yields CASSQLLPQGRQETQYF.

This clone was detected only a few times. J is TRBJ2-7 and V is TRBV27; 16 nucleotides line up with TRBD2. V lost 6 bases to trimming and J lost 1 base; unmatched junction nucleotides: 6. The CDR3 has 17 residues. Germline lookup yields CDR1 MNHEY and CDR2 SMNVEV (reference sequence). The DNA for the CDR3 is TGTGCCAGCAGCCCCGGGACTAGCGGGGGGGGGTCCTACGAGCAGTACTTC. It codes for CASSPGTSGGGSYEQYF.

This chain joins TRBV29-1 and TRBJ2-1; D unclear. The CDR3 contains 15 residues. Trimming shortened V by 2 bases and J by 8 bases, and 19 bases separated the two germline ends. Germline V gene sequence: CDR1 SQVTM, CDR2 ANQGSEA. The CDR3 loop is CSVETVKHSTDEQFF. Written as DNA, the CDR3 is TGCAGCGTTGAAACTGTGAAGCACTCCACGGATGAGCAGTTCTTC.

The CDR3 bases are TGCGCCAGCAGCCCATCCGGGACTAGCGGGGGATCCGAGCAGTACTTC. This gives the protein CASSPSGTSGGSEQYF. The V gene is TRBV5-1, the J gene TRBJ2-7, with 14 bases that match TRBD2. This CDR3 region has 16 residues. The junction had 9 bases not matched to a gene; V was cut back by 4 bases and J by 6 bases. Germline V lookup: CDR1 SGHRS, CDR2 YFSETQ.

The CDR3 region is CASCPLREGNTEAFF. CDR3 coding DNA: TGTGCCAGTTGCCCCCTCCGGGAGGGGAACACTGAAGCTTTCTTT. J is TRBJ1-1 and V is TRBV19; no firm D call. Germline loops: CDR1 LNHDA, CDR2 SQIVND (reference sequence). The length of the CDR3 is 15 residues. V shed 8 bases and J shed 1 base, with 17 bases lying between them.

In this sample, this clone turned up a few times. This chain joins TRBV10-2 and TRBJ2-5; D is possibly TRBD1 (6 bases). CDR3 length equals 13 residues. Germline V lookup: CDR1 WSHSY, CDR2 SAAADI. The V end lost 8 bases, the J end lost 8 bases, and 18 bases lay between the germline ends. DNA for the CDR3: TGCGCCAGCGGGGAGTCTGACAGGAACACCCAGTACTTC. Protein sequence: CASGESDRNTQYF.

The V call is TRBV2, the J call TRBJ2-2; 10 nucleotides align to TRBD2. The CDR3 has 15 residues. Germline V CDR1 and CDR2: SNHLY, FYNNEI. Losses at the gene ends were 7 bases for V and 4 bases for J; bases not matched to a gene: 6. The CDR3 spells CASKSGGAVTGELFF. DNA for the CDR3: TGTGCCAGCAAGAGCGGGGGGGCCGTCACCGGGGAGCTGTTTTTT.

The chain recombines TRBV29-1 with TRBJ1-3, with a tentative D call TRBD1 (6 bases). The CDR3 spans 13 residues. V shed 7 bases and J shed 1 base, with 11 bases lying between them. The V gene's germline CDR1 is SQVTM and CDR2 ANQGSEA. The CDR3 here is CSARGASGNTIYF. CDR3 coding DNA: TGCAGCGCTAGGGGGGCTTCTGGAAACACCATATATTTT.

This clone appeared a few times. The chain combines TRBV7-2 with TRBJ2-3; D unresolved. Germline V gives CDR1 SGHTA, CDR2 FQGNSA. Trimming stripped 2 bases from V and 6 bases from J, with 9 bases between. The CDR3 has 13 amino acids. CDR3 loop: CASSLSLGDTQYF. The CDR3 region has the DNA TGTGCCAGCAGCTTATCCCTGGGGGATACGCAGTATTTT.

This clone was observed a few times. CDR3 protein: CARTLAGTGVSDTQYF. CDR3 nucleotide sequence: TGTGCCAGGACCCTTGCCGGGACAGGCGTGTCAGATACGCAGTATTTT. This chain links TRBV9 with TRBJ2-3; 8 bases are shared with TRBD1. The CDR3 extends over 16 amino acids. CDR1 and CDR2 (germline): SGDLS, YYNGEE. V lost 8 bases, J lost 4 bases, and 15 bases stayed unmatched.

The J gene is TRBJ2-7, the V gene TRBV15; tentative D call: TRBD1 (6 bases). The V and J ends lost 1 base and 7 bases respectively, with 17 bases between them. Germline V gene lookup returns CDR1 LNHNV and CDR2 YYDKDF (reference sequence). The CDR3 sequence is 15 residues long. The CDR3 reads CATSRVRDTIVEQYF. CDR3 DNA: TGTGCCACCAGCAGAGTCCGGGACACCATAGTAGAGCAGTACTTC.

This clone was picked up a small number of times. V and J are TRBV9 and TRBJ2-3; 8 positions match TRBD2. The junction had 8 bases not matched to a gene; V was cut back by 2 bases and J by 3 bases. Germline V gives CDR1 SGDLS, CDR2 YYNGEE. This CDR3 is 16 amino acids long. CDR3 sequence (DNA): TGTGCCAGCAGCGTGTTGCGGGGGGCAATTACAGATACGCAGTATTTT. Protein product: CASSVLRGAITDTQYF.

The count of this clone is one. The chain couples TRBV18 to TRBJ1-6; D not certain. The length of the CDR3 is 13 residues. Trimming took 3 bases from V and 18 from J, leaving 18 bases between them. Germline assignment: CDR1 KGHSH and CDR2 LQKENI. CDR3 sequence (DNA): TGTGCCAGCTCACCGGTTCCCTTTTCCCTCCCCCACTTT. Protein product: CASSPVPFSLPHF.

J is TRBJ2-5 and V is TRBV11-2; unclear D gene. Germline V gene sequence: CDR1 SGHAT, CDR2 FQNNGV. There are 13 residues in the CDR3. Trimming left V 0 bases short and J 6 bases short, with 8 bases between. The CDR3 region has the DNA TGTGCCAGCAGCTTAGATCCCCTCCAGACCCAGTACTTC. It yields the protein CASSLDPLQTQYF.

This rearrangement joins TRBV2 to TRBJ2-3, with D uncertain. The CDR3 spans 15 residues. Trimming pared 6 bases from V and 1 base from J, leaving 14 bases between. CDR1 and CDR2 from the germline V gene are SNHLY and FYNNEI. The CDR3 sequence is CASRAQRTRTDTQYF. The CDR3 region has the DNA TGTGCCAGCAGAGCACAGAGAACGCGCACAGATACGCAGTATTTT.

A remark on this clone: At one end, the junction sequence differs from germline, possibly due to a read error. This sequence joins TRBV10-3 and TRBJ1-5, with D possibly TRBD1 on 5 matching bases. This CDR3 region has 16 residues. In germline, CDR1 is ENHRY, CDR2 SYGVKD. In nucleotides, the CDR3 is TGTGCCATCGGTGACAGCCCCCGTGGGAGCAATCAGCCCCAGCATTTT. It yields the protein CAIGDSPRGSNQPQHF.

The rearrangement joins TRBV4-2 to TRBJ2-5, with TRBD2 matching over 13 bases. The junction had 1 base not matched to a gene; V was cut back by 1 base and J by 5 bases. The germline V gene has CDR1 LGHNA and CDR2 YNFKEQ. This CDR3 spans 15 amino acids. CDR3 in amino acids: CASSQGTSGGETQYF. The CDR3, as DNA: TGTGCCAGCAGCCAAGGGACTAGCGGGGGTGAGACCCAGTACTTC.

This clone was counted between two and nine times. The rearrangement uses TRBV7-2 and TRBJ2-1; D might be TRBD2 (7 bases). This CDR3 comprises 15 residues. Germline loops: CDR1 SGHTA, CDR2 FQGNSA. Deletions cut 5 bases from V and 2 bases from J, with 13 bases between. CDR3 nucleotide sequence: TGTGCCAGCAGCGTCCCGGGGGGCGCCTACAATGAGCAGTTCTTC. It specifies CASSVPGGAYNEQFF.

This clone appeared a few times. V and J are TRBV4-2 and TRBJ2-3; possibly TRBD2 for D (7 bases). The CDR3 loop spans 17 amino acids. From germline, CDR1 is LGHNA and CDR2 YNFKEQ. The V gene lost 0 bases and the J gene lost 10 bases, with 23 bases spanning the gap. Written as DNA, the CDR3 is TGTGCCAGCAGCCAAGAAGGGGGGGGGCGCACGCTTGGCGCGCAGTATTTT. Protein product: CASSQEGGGRTLGAQYF.

CDR3 loop: CAWRQASIGAFF. The CDR3 nucleotides are TGTGCCTGGAGACAGGCCTCCATAGGGGCTTTCTTT. This sequence joins TRBV30 and TRBJ1-1; a possible D gene is TRBD1 (5 bases). Germline V gene sequence: CDR1 GTSNPN, CDR2 SVGIG (reference sequence). The CDR3 loop spans 12 amino acids. V was cut by 3 bases and J by 11 bases, with 16 bases left in between.

This clone was picked up one time. V is TRBV4-2 and J is TRBJ2-4, with D tentatively TRBD1 (6 bases). Germline values: CDR1 LGHNA, CDR2 YNFKEQ. The CDR3 has 13 residues. V was clipped by 2 bases and J by 6 bases, with 8 bases between them. The CDR3 is CASSQFRGNIQYF. DNA of the CDR3: TGTGCCAGCAGCCAATTCAGGGGAAACATTCAGTACTTC.

V and J are TRBV2 and TRBJ1-1, with D hard to call. The CDR3 loop spans 13 amino acids. V was pared by 8 bases and J by 0 bases, with 10 bases between. The germline CDR1 and CDR2 sequences are SNHLY and FYNNEI. The CDR3 here is CASLLTVNTEAFF. Written as DNA, the CDR3 is TGTGCCAGCCTATTGACGGTGAACACTGAAGCTTTCTTT.

The chain's CDR3 is CASSSSEAEETQYF. The DNA of the CDR3 is TGTGCCAGCTCATCGTCAGAAGCAGAAGAGACCCAGTACTTC. This chain links TRBV18 with TRBJ2-5; D is undetermined. Per germline, CDR1 KGHSH and CDR2 LQKENI. The CDR3 runs 14 residues. V lost 5 bases and J 3 bases, leaving 13 bases between the germline ends.

The V call is TRBV10-3, the J call TRBJ2-1; D is unresolved. CDR1 and CDR2 (germline): ENHRY, SYGVKD. V lost 8 bases, J lost 6 bases, and 8 bases lay in between. There are 11 residues in the CDR3. The CDR3 reads CAIGYSNEQFF. The CDR3, as DNA: TGTGCCATCGGATACAGCAATGAGCAGTTCTTC.